These T cell receptor beta chains were read from a single sample in a study of cytomegalovirus exposure and HLA in healthy donors. Sequencing used immunoSEQ multiplex PCR; TCRdb keeps in-frame clones, though not all of them. Its listing shows about 160,000 clones. The sequencing input was PBMCs. The receptors originated from an older woman in good health and CMV-seronegative. Each CDR3 is given with its conserved first and last residue. A D gene is named only where the DNA matches it firmly.

V	J	D	CDR3	DNA
TRBV11-2	TRBJ2-2	TRBD2	CASSASRGGTTNTGELFF	TGTGCCAGCAGCGCCTCTCGGGGGGGGACGACGAACACCGGGGAGCTGTTTTTT
TRBV10-3	TRBJ2-2	-	CAINARQESTGELFF	TGTGCCATCAACGCTCGACAGGAAAGTACCGGGGAGCTGTTTTTT
TRBV6-1	TRBJ2-2	TRBD2	CASSEAPGRGDSTGELFF	TGTGCCAGCAGTGAAGCGCCCGGGAGGGGTGATTCCACCGGGGAGCTGTTTTTT
TRBV18	TRBJ1-1	-	CASSPVGAGNTEAFF	TGTGCCAGCTCACCTGTAGGGGCCGGGAACACTGAAGCTTTCTTT
TRBV2	TRBJ2-7	TRBD2	CASQGSLSGRASYEQYF	TGTGCCAGCCAAGGGAGTCTTAGCGGGAGGGCCTCCTACGAGCAGTACTTC
TRBV5-1	TRBJ2-5	TRBD1	CASSLGQGKPETQYF	TGCGCCAGCAGCCTAGGACAGGGGAAGCCTGAGACCCAGTACTTC
TRBV5-8	TRBJ2-7	TRBD1	CASSFSPGTGFYEQYF	TGTGCCAGCAGCTTTTCACCCGGGACAGGGTTCTACGAGCAGTACTTC
TRBV4-1	TRBJ2-5	TRBD2	CASSQVAGGPGEQYF	TGCGCCAGCAGCCAAGTAGCGGGAGGGCCGGGTGAGCAGTACTTC
TRBV4-3	TRBJ1-5	-	CASSHTWGGNQPQHF	TGCGCCAGCAGCCACACTTGGGGGGGCAATCAGCCCCAGCATTTT
TRBV30	TRBJ2-7	TRBD2	CAWSPTSGSYEQYF	TGTGCCTGGAGCCCGACTAGCGGCTCCTACGAGCAGTACTTC
TRBV7-9	TRBJ2-1	-	CASSLAGGNEQFF	TGTGCCAGCAGCTTAGCGGGGGGCAATGAGCAGTTCTTC
TRBV19	TRBJ1-6	-	CASSQGQGHSPLHF	TGTGCCAGTAGCCAAGGGCAGGGCCATTCACCCCTCCACTTT
TRBV6-5	TRBJ1-2	TRBD1	CASSKDRVYGYTF	TGTGCCAGCAGTAAGGACAGGGTCTATGGCTACACCTTC
TRBV5-5	TRBJ1-6	-	CASSLDPGVDSPLHF	TGTGCCAGCAGCTTGGACCCAGGGGTGGATTCACCCCTCCACTTT
TRBV19	TRBJ1-4	-	CASNERRYNEKLFF	TGTGCCAGTAATGAAAGGCGGTATAATGAAAAACTGTTTTTT
TRBV19	TRBJ1-5	-	CASSIALSSGSNQPQHF	TGTGCCAGTAGTATAGCCTTATCCTCGGGAAGCAATCAGCCCCAGCATTTT
TRBV29-1	TRBJ2-7	TRBD1	CSVTHRGPTYEQYF	TGCAGCGTTACCCACAGGGGCCCCACCTACGAGCAGTACTTC
TRBV2	TRBJ2-5	TRBD2	CASSAPLAGGETQYF	TGTGCCAGCAGCGCCCCCCTAGCGGGGGGAGAGACCCAGTACTTC
TRBV7-3	TRBJ1-1	-	CASSPTGWNTEAFF	TGTGCCAGCAGCCCCACAGGTTGGAACACTGAAGCTTTCTTT
TRBV18	TRBJ2-7	TRBD2	CASSPGTNYEQYF	TGTGCCAGCTCACCCGGGACTAACTACGAGCAGTACTTC
TRBV2	TRBJ1-2	TRBD1	CASSAGQGLSYGYTF	TGTGCCAGCAGTGCGGGACAGGGGTTATCCTATGGCTACACCTTC
TRBV27	TRBJ2-4	-	CASSSLRGGKNIQYF	TGTGCCAGCAGTTCCCTACGGGGTGGCAAAAACATTCAGTACTTC
TRBV2	TRBJ2-5	-	CARQNRYQETQYF	TGTGCCAGACAAAACAGGTACCAAGAGACCCAGTACTTC
TRBV15	TRBJ2-5	TRBD1	CATSRAGGLQETQYF	TGTGCCACCAGCAGGGCAGGGGGCTTGCAAGAGACCCAGTACTTC
TRBV5-8	TRBJ1-1	-	CASSLELMNTEAFF	TGTGCCAGCAGCTTGGAGCTGATGAACACTGAAGCTTTCTTT
TRBV6-5	TRBJ1-1	-	CASTPRGKLNTEAFF	TGTGCCAGCACCCCTAGGGGCAAATTAAACACTGAAGCTTTCTTT
TRBV6-5	TRBJ2-7	TRBD2	CASSYNGGWGQYF	TGTGCCAGCAGTTACAACGGGGGGTGGGGGCAGTACTTC
TRBV5-1	TRBJ2-7	-	CASSLAKQGRSYEQYF	TGCGCCAGCAGCTTAGCCAAGCAGGGGAGAAGTTACGAGCAGTACTTC
TRBV10-3	TRBJ2-2	-	CAKLTGELFF	TGTGCCAAACTCACCGGGGAGCTGTTTTTT
TRBV12-5	TRBJ1-3	-	CASGFSRHSGNTIYF	TGTGCTAGTGGTTTCAGTAGACACTCTGGAAACACCATATATTTT
TRBV27	TRBJ2-3	-	CASSSLTGTDTQYF	TGTGCCAGCAGTTCCCTGACAGGAACAGATACGCAGTATTTT
TRBV19	TRBJ1-2	-	CASSRRGSNYGYTF	TGTGCCAGTAGTCGTCGCGGATCGAACTATGGCTACACCTTC
TRBV5-1	TRBJ2-1	-	CASSAGTFVDEQFF	TGCGCCAGCAGCGCCGGGACATTCGTCGATGAGCAGTTCTTC
TRBV29-1	TRBJ2-5	-	CSVGAAQETQYF	TGCAGCGTTGGGGCAGCCCAAGAGACCCAGTACTTC
TRBV2	TRBJ2-1	TRBD2	CASSEKAGGSYNEQFF	TGTGCCAGCAGTGAAAAAGCGGGGGGCTCCTACAATGAGCAGTTCTTC
TRBV7-2	TRBJ2-7	TRBD2	CASSLHSSGRHSSYEQYF	TGTGCCAGCAGCTTACATTCTAGCGGGAGGCATAGCTCCTACGAGCAGTACTTC
TRBV7-2	TRBJ1-1	TRBD1	CASSLGRNRGGTEAFF	TGTGCCAGCAGCTTAGGACGGAACAGGGGCGGGACTGAAGCTTTCTTT
TRBV12-5	TRBJ2-3	TRBD2	CATTRTSGGTDTQYF	TGTGCTACCACTAGGACTAGCGGAGGCACAGATACGCAGTATTTT
TRBV15	TRBJ2-1	TRBD1	CATSRAPGQAYEQFF	TGTGCCACCAGCAGAGCGCCCGGACAGGCCTATGAGCAGTTCTTC
TRBV4-2	TRBJ1-2	TRBD1	CASSQDGDSQNYGYTF	TGTGCCAGCAGCCAAGACGGGGACAGTCAGAACTATGGCTACACCTTC
TRBV11-2	TRBJ2-3	-	CASSLGGSSDTQYF	TGTGCCAGCAGCTTAGGTGGTAGTTCGGATACGCAGTATTTT
TRBV28	TRBJ2-1	TRBD2	CASSHAGLAGGNEQFF	TGTGCCAGCAGTCACGCCGGACTAGCGGGAGGGAATGAGCAGTTCTTC
TRBV4-3	TRBJ2-6	-	CASSQGPQRTGANVLTF	TGCGCCAGCAGCCAAGGGCCCCAAAGAACTGGGGCCAACGTCCTGACTTTC
TRBV7-2	TRBJ1-3	TRBD1	CASSLEGRGSLAGNTIYF	TGTGCCAGCAGCTTAGAAGGCAGGGGGTCACTAGCCGGAAACACCATATATTTT
TRBV28	TRBJ2-7	TRBD1	CASSSGQGGEQYF	TGTGCCAGCAGCTCAGGACAGGGGGGGGAGCAGTACTTC
TRBV5-4	TRBJ2-1	TRBD2	CASSLTGTIYNEQFF	TGTGCCAGCAGCTTGACCGGGACTATCTACAATGAGCAGTTCTTC
TRBV27	TRBJ1-1	-	CASSSPIAGMNTEAFF	TGTGCCAGCAGTTCCCCGATTGCGGGGATGAACACTGAAGCTTTCTTT
TRBV6-1	TRBJ1-5	-	CASSEVWQNQPQHF	TGTGCCAGCAGTGAAGTATGGCAGAATCAGCCCCAGCATTTT